Each of the 23 T cell receptor beta chains below was sequenced from the same sample in a study of blood T cell repertoires in COVID-19. Sequenced by immunoSEQ multiplex PCR; TCRdb stores in-frame clones only, minus some. The repertoire holds 100,000 or so clones, 75% to 90% seen once, with about 32% in the top ten. Sequencing input: peripheral blood. These receptors originate from an elderly woman with acute or convalescent COVID-19.

This chain connects TRBV9 to TRBJ2-5, with D perhaps TRBD1 (5 bases). Trimming shortened V by 0 bases and J by 1 base, and 7 bases separated the two germline ends. Germline V gene lookup returns CDR1 SGDLS and CDR2 YYNGEE. The CDR3 extends over 14 amino acids. CDR3 amino acids: CASSVGGIQETQYF. Written as DNA, the CDR3 is TGTGCCAGCAGCGTAGGGGGCATCCAAGAGACCCAGTACTTC.

This chain joins TRBV10-2 and TRBJ2-7; no clear D. This CDR3 has 14 amino acids. Trimming took off 3 bases at V and 0 bases at J, with 9 bases between the two ends. CDR1 and CDR2 (germline): WSHSY, SAAADI. This CDR3 is CASSDNYNSYEQYF. CDR3 nucleotide sequence: TGCGCCAGCAGTGATAATTACAACTCCTACGAGCAGTACTTC.

The chain is built from TRBV6-5 and TRBJ1-1, with 8 bases matching TRBD1. CDR3 length: 13 amino acids. Per the germline V gene, CDR1 is MNHEY and CDR2 is SVGAGI. Trimming cost V 9 bases and J 6 bases; bases outside gene matches: 9. The CDR3 coding sequence is TGTGCCAGTACGGACAGGGATCGTCCTGAAGCTTTCTTT. It is translated as CASTDRDRPEAFF.

V is TRBV11-2 and J is TRBJ2-1, with 14 bases lining up with TRBD2. V trimming: 5 bases; J trimming: 0 bases; junction bases outside the gene matches: 3. Germline V gene lookup returns CDR1 SGHAT and CDR2 FQNNGV. CDR3 length: 17 amino acids. The CDR3 DNA reads TGTGCCAGCAGCCGACTAGCGGGGGGGAGCTCCTACAATGAGCAGTTCTTC. This sequence encodes CASSRLAGGSSYNEQFF.

The gene calls are TRBV5-4 and TRBJ2-2, with 8 positions matching TRBD2. Losses at the gene ends were 0 bases for V and 7 bases for J; bases not matched to a gene: 8. This CDR3 has 16 amino acids. Germline CDR1 and CDR2: SGHNT and YYREEE (reference sequence). CDR3 amino acids: CASSLEGLGRDGELFF. The CDR3 bases are TGTGCCAGCAGCTTGGAGGGACTAGGGAGAGACGGGGAGCTGTTTTTT.

V is TRBV18 and J is TRBJ1-2; D is unclear. The V gene lost 6 bases and the J gene lost 0 bases, with 8 bases spanning the gap. The CDR3 contains 13 residues. CDR1 and CDR2 (germline): KGHSH, LQKENI. CDR3 bases: TGTGCCAGCTCCCCCGGGGCTAACTATGGCTACACCTTC. Translated: CASSPGANYGYTF.

V usage is TRBV29-1 and J usage is TRBJ1-2; D ambiguous. The CDR3 loop spans 10 amino acids. Germline loops: CDR1 SQVTM, CDR2 ANQGSEA. V shed 6 bases and J shed 5 bases, with 7 bases lying between them. CDR3 nucleotides: TGCAGCGTAGTGGAGTATGGCTACACCTTC. Translating gives CSVVEYGYTF.

The rearrangement links TRBV3-1 (or the pseudogene TRBV3-2) to TRBJ1-1; unclear D gene. Germline loops: CDR1 LGHDT, CDR2 YNNKEL (reference sequence). Trimming pared 1 base from V and 5 bases from J, leaving 11 bases between. The CDR3 is 14 amino acids. CDR3 protein: CASSQVPGDTEAFF. CDR3 DNA: TGTGCCAGCAGCCAAGTCCCCGGGGATACTGAAGCTTTCTTT.

The chain combines TRBV19 with TRBJ1-2, with D unclear. Germline CDR1 reads LNHDA; CDR2 reads SQIVND (reference sequence). This CDR3 is 11 amino acids long. V was trimmed by 8 bases and J by 6 bases, leaving 10 bases between them. The CDR3 nucleotides are TGTGCCAGTGGACTTTTACATGGCTACACCTTC. Translation gives CASGLLHGYTF.

V gene TRBV15 combines with J gene TRBJ2-7, with 9 bases that match TRBD1. The V segment lost 5 bases and the J segment 3 bases; nucleotides outside the gene matches: 8. This CDR3 has 15 residues. Per the germline V gene, CDR1 is LNHNV and CDR2 is YYDKDF (reference sequence). CDR3 loop: CATSGRDRESYEQYF. Written as DNA, the CDR3 is TGTGCCACCAGCGGGAGGGACAGGGAAAGCTACGAGCAGTACTTC.

The chain is built from TRBV19 and TRBJ1-5; D ambiguous. Germline V lookup: CDR1 LNHDA, CDR2 SQIVND (reference sequence). V was clipped by 6 bases and J by 6 bases, with 9 bases between them. The CDR3 loop spans 12 amino acids. The CDR3 region has the DNA TGTGCCAGTAGCGGGGTAAGTCAGCCCCAGCATTTT. Its protein is CASSGVSQPQHF. Full variable domain (missing parts from reference TRBV19 and TRBJ1-5): DGGITQSPKYLFRKEGQNVTLSCEQNLNHDAMYWYRQDPGQGLRLIYYSQIVNDFQKGDIAEGYSVSREKKESFPLTVTSAQKNPTAFYLCASSGVSQPQHFGDGTRLSIL.

This clone was observed once. V usage is TRBV10-2 and J usage is TRBJ2-3, with D maybe TRBD2 (5 bases). Germline-derived CDR1 and CDR2 are WSHSY and SAAADI. This CDR3 region has 13 residues. The V end was cut by 8 bases, the J end by 0 bases, with 9 bases between. This CDR3 is CASEGGSTDTQYF. For the CDR3, the DNA is TGCGCCAGCGAGGGTGGTAGCACAGATACGCAGTATTTT.

Only one count was recorded for this clone. The chain is built from TRBV5-4 and TRBJ1-1; 12 nucleotides agree with TRBD1. V dropped 2 bases and J dropped 5; count of bases not matched to a gene: 10. In germline, CDR1 is SGHNT, CDR2 YYREEE (reference sequence). The CDR3 has 17 amino acids. The CDR3 reads CASSFSGTGGFGTEAFF. DNA for the CDR3: TGTGCCAGCAGCTTTTCCGGGACAGGGGGCTTTGGGACTGAAGCTTTCTTT.

V and J are TRBV10-3 and TRBJ2-7; TRBD2 might be the D (6 bases). The germline gives CDR1 ENHRY, CDR2 SYGVKD. CDR3 length: 12 amino acids. The V end lost 3 bases, the J end lost 4 bases, and 7 bases lay between the germline ends. In DNA form, the CDR3 reads TGTGCCATCAGTGAAGGAGGGTACGAGCAGTACTTC. As protein: CAISEGGYEQYF.

The chain links TRBV2 to TRBJ1-5, with a weak D call TRBD1 (5 bases). V gave up 11 bases and J gave up 4 bases, with 15 bases separating them. This CDR3 region has 13 residues. CDR1 SNHLY and CDR2 FYNNEI come from the germline V gene. As DNA, the CDR3 is TGTGCCGCCCGAGGACAAGCGAATCAGCCCCAGCATTTT. Protein product: CAARGQANQPQHF.

V gene TRBV7-6 combines with J gene TRBJ2-7, with 13 bases identical to TRBD2. The V and J ends lost 5 bases and 2 bases, in that order; junction bases with no gene match: 6. Per germline, CDR1 SGHVS and CDR2 FNYEAQ. The CDR3 is 16 residues long. The CDR3 spells CASSIGLAGEAYEQYF. In nucleotides, the CDR3 is TGTGCCAGCAGCATAGGACTAGCGGGGGAAGCCTACGAGCAGTACTTC.

The chain combines TRBV18 with TRBJ2-5; a possible D gene is TRBD1 (6 bases). The V gene lost 6 bases and the J gene lost 1 base, with 12 bases spanning the gap. CDR3 length: 14 residues. Germline CDR1 is KGHSH and CDR2 is LQKENI. The CDR3 bases are TGTGCCAGCTCCAGACAGGCCATCCAAGAGACCCAGTACTTC. It specifies CASSRQAIQETQYF.

This clone was detected only a few times. The rearrangement links TRBV14 to TRBJ1-4; D gene uncertain. CDR1 and CDR2 from the germline V gene are SGHDN and FVKESK. Between the trimmed V and J ends, which lost 4 bases and 8 bases, there was a span of 11 bases. The CDR3 has 13 residues. CDR3 in DNA: TGTGCCAGCAGCCCCTCGGGGATGGAAAAACTGTTTTTT. This encodes CASSPSGMEKLFF.

The table lists this clone with a count of one. The J gene is TRBJ2-7, the V gene TRBV27; D is unclear. V lost 6 bases, J lost 6 bases, and 12 bases lay in between. The germline V gene encodes CDR1 MNHEY and CDR2 SMNVEV (reference sequence). The CDR3 has 12 residues. This CDR3 is CASSRTRSEQYF. CDR3 nucleotide sequence: TGTGCCAGCAGCCGCACCAGATCCGAGCAGTACTTC.

The chain carries TRBV18 and TRBJ1-1; 8 positions agree with TRBD1. This CDR3 region has 15 residues. Unmatched junction bases numbered 7, after V lost 3 bases and J lost 4 bases. Germline V gene sequence: CDR1 KGHSH, CDR2 LQKENI. This CDR3 reads CASSPQGAPGTEAFF. The CDR3 DNA sequence: TGTGCCAGCTCACCCCAGGGGGCACCGGGCACTGAAGCTTTCTTT. Full variable domain (rest looked up from reference TRBV18 and TRBJ1-1): NAGVMQNPRHLVRRRGQEARLRCSPMKGHSHVYWYRQLPEEGLKFMVYLQKENIIDESGMPKERFSAEFPKEGPSILRIQQVVRGDSAAYFCASSPQGAPGTEAFFGQGTRLTVV.

The chain employs TRBV6-5 and TRBJ2-3, with D hard to call. Between the trimmed V and J ends, which lost 2 bases and 2 bases, there was a span of 11 bases. Germline lookup yields CDR1 MNHEY and CDR2 SVGAGI. This CDR3 comprises 15 residues. The CDR3 DNA sequence: TGTGCCAGCAGTTACATTTCCACACACACAGATACGCAGTATTTT. Protein sequence: CASSYISTHTDTQYF.

The chain employs TRBV7-6 and TRBJ2-2, with 15 bases matching TRBD2. The CDR3 is 21 residues long. In germline, CDR1 is SGHVS, CDR2 FNYEAQ. J gave up 3 bases and V 5 bases, and 16 bases lay outside the gene matches. CDR3 amino acids: CASSPETSRTSGGAHTGELFF. CDR3 sequence (DNA): TGTGCCAGCAGCCCTGAAACTAGTAGGACTAGCGGGGGGGCCCACACCGGGGAGCTGTTTTTT.

The V and J genes are TRBV30 and TRBJ1-6; a possible D gene is TRBD1 (6 bases). V lost 2 bases and J lost 13, with 15 bases in between. CDR1 is GTSNPN and CDR2 is SVGIG in the germline V gene (reference sequence). The CDR3 runs 13 residues. For the CDR3, the DNA is TGTGCCTGGAGTCAACAGGGAGTAAGCCCCCTCCACTTT. Amino acids: CAWSQQGVSPLHF. The complete variable domain, with remaining parts taken from reference TRBV30 and TRBJ1-6, reads SQTIHQWPATLVQPVGSPLSLECTVEGTSNPNLYWYRQAAGRGLQLLFYSVGIGQISSEVPQNLSASRPQDRQFILSSKKLLLSDSGFYLCAWSQQGVSPLHFGNGTRLTVT.